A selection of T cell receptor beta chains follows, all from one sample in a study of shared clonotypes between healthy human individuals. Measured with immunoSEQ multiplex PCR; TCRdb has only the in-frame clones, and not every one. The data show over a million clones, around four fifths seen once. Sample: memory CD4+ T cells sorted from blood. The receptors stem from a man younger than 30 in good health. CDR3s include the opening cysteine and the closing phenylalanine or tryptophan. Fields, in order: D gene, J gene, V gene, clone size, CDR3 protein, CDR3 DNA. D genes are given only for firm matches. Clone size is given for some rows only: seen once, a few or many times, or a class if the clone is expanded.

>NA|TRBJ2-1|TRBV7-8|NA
CASSNYEEQFF
TGTGCCAGCAGCAACTACGAGGAGCAGTTCTTC
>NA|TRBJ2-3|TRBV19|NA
CASTLANTDTQYF
TGTGCCAGTACCCTCGCAAACACAGATACGCAGTATTTT
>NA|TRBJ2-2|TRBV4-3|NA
CASSQEPSTYTGELFF
TGCGCCAGCAGCCAAGAACCTAGCACATACACCGGGGAGCTGTTTTTT
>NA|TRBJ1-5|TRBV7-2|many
CASSLNPPGAGSNQPQHF
TGTGCCAGCAGCTTAAATCCTCCCGGCGCGGGGAGCAATCAGCCCCAGCATTTT
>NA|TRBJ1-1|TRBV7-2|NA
CASSLRHLTEAFF
TGTGCCAGCAGCTTGAGACACCTCACTGAAGCTTTCTTT
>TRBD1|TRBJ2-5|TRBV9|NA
CASSVGGTGVREQYF
TGTGCCAGCAGCGTCGGGGGGACAGGGGTGAGGGAGCAGTACTTC
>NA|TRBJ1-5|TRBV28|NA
CASMGGNQPQHF
TGTGCCAGCATGGGGGGCAATCAGCCCCAGCATTTT
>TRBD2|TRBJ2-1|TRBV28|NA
CASSFHRLAGFF
TGTGCCAGCAGTTTTCATCGACTAGCGGGGTTCTTC
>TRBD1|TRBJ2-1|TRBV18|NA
CASSPPGQGIGYNEQFF
TGTGCCAGCTCACCACCGGGACAGGGAATAGGCTACAATGAGCAGTTCTTC
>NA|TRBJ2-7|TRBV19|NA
CASSSGQDYEQYF
TGTGCCAGTAGTTCGGGGCAGGACTACGAGCAGTACTTC
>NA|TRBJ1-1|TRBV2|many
CASSEGGGRNTEAFF
TGTGCCAGCAGTGAAGGGGGAGGCCGGAACACTGAAGCTTTCTTT
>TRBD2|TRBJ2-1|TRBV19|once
CASRPQGGEQFF
TGTGCCAGTAGGCCTCAGGGAGGGGAGCAGTTCTTC
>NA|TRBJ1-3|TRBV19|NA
CASSIPRGGLGNTIYF
TGTGCCAGTAGTATACCGAGGGGGGGCCTTGGAAACACCATATATTTT
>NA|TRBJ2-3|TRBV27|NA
CASSSPFQSTDTQYF
TGTGCCAGCAGTTCCCCTTTTCAGTCCACAGATACGCAGTATTTT
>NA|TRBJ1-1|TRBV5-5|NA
CASSLTTVMNTEAFF
TGTGCCAGCAGCTTGACGACTGTTATGAACACTGAAGCTTTCTTT
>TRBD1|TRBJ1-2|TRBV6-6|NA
CASRRDREIYGYTF
TGTGCCAGCAGAAGGGACAGGGAGATCTATGGCTACACCTTC
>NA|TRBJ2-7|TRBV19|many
CASSRTLFYEQYF
TGTGCCAGTAGTAGGACCCTATTCTACGAGCAGTACTTC
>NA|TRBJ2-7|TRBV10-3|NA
CAISESGAGSYEQYF
TGTGCCATCAGTGAGTCGGGGGCGGGCTCCTACGAGCAGTACTTC
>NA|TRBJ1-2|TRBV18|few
CASSPDRGYGYTF
TGTGCCAGCTCACCGGACAGAGGCTATGGCTACACCTTC
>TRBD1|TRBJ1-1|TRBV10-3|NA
CAISGRQGVNTEAFF
TGTGCCATCAGTGGCCGACAGGGCGTGAACACTGAAGCTTTCTTT
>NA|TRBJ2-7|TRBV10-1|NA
CASSEPTRTDRRDEQYF
TGCGCCAGCAGTGAGCCGACTAGAACGGACCGGAGGGACGAGCAGTACTTC
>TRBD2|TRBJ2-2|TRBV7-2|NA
CASSPGLAGGRGTGELFF
TGTGCCAGCAGCCCCGGACTAGCGGGAGGGCGCGGCACCGGGGAGCTGTTTTTT
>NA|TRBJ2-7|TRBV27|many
CATSLTVLSYEQYF
TGTGCCACTTCGTTAACAGTACTATCCTACGAGCAGTACTTC
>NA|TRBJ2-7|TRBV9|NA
CASSVGLQKFDEQYF
TGTGCCAGCAGCGTAGGGTTGCAGAAATTCGACGAGCAGTACTTC
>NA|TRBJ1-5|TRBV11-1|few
CASRRGSSNQPQHF
TGTGCCAGCCGCCGAGGGTCTAGCAATCAGCCCCAGCATTTT
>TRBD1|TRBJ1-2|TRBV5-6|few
CASSSPGTGINYGYTF
TGTGCCAGCAGCTCACCCGGGACAGGGATAAACTATGGCTACACCTTC